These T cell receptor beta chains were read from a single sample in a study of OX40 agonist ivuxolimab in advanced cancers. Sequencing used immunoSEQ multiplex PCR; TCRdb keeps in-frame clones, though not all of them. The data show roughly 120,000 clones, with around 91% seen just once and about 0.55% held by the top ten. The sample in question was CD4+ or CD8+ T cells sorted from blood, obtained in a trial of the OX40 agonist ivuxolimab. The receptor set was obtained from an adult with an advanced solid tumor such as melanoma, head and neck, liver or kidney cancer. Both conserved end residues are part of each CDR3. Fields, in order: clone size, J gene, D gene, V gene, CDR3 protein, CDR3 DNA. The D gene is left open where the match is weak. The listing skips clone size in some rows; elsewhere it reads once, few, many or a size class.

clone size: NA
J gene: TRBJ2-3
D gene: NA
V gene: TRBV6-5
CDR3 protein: CASKSRGGSTDTQYF
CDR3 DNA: TGTGCCAGCAAATCCCGAGGGGGAAGCACAGATACGCAGTATTTT

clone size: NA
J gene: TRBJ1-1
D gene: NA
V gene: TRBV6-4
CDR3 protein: CARFQGPSSHPGGEAFF
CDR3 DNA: TGTGCCAGGTTCCAGGGGCCCAGCTCTCATCCTGGGGGTGAAGCTTTCTTT

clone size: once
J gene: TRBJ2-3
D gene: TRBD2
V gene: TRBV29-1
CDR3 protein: CSARPGGHTDTQYF
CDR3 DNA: TGCAGCGCTAGACCGGGGGGGCACACAGATACGCAGTATTTT

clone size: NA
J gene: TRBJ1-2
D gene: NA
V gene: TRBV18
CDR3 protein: CASSPDNERRGYTF
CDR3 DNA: TGTGCCAGCTCACCCGATAACGAACGACGTGGCTACACCTTC

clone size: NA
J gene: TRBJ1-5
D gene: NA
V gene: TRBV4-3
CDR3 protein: CASSQGIGNQPQHF
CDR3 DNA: TGCGCCAGCAGCCAAGGAATAGGGAATCAGCCCCAGCATTTT

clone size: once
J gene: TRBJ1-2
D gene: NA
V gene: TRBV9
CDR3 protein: CASSVGVVGGYTF
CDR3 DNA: TGTGCCAGCAGCGTCGGGGTTGTGGGTGGCTACACCTTC

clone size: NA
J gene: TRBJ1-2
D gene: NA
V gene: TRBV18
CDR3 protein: CASSPENYYGYTF
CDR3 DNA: TGTGCCAGCTCCCCGGAGAATTACTATGGCTACACCTTC

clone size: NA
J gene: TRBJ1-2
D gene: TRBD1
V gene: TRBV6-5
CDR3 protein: CASRGQGANYGYTF
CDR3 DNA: TGTGCCAGCAGGGGACAGGGGGCTAACTATGGCTACACCTTC

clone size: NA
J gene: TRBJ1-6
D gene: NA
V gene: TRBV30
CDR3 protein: CAWSSLGGRNSPLHF
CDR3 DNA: TGTGCCTGGAGTTCACTGGGGGGTCGGAATTCACCCCTCCACTTT

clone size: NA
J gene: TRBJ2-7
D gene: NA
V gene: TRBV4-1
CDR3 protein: CASSQAHGRGLSYEQYF
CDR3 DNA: TGCGCCAGCAGCCAGGCCCACGGACGGGGGCTTTCCTACGAGCAGTACTTC

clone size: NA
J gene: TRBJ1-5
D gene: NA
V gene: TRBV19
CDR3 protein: CASSIGGRMSNQPQHF
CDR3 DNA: TGTGCCAGTAGTATAGGGGGTAGAATGAGCAATCAGCCCCAGCATTTT

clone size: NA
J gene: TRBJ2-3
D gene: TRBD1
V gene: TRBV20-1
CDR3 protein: CSAGTGVF
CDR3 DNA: TGCAGTGCTGGAACAGGGGTGTTT

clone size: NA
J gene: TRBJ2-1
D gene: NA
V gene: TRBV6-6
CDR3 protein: CASSYSWSYNEQFF
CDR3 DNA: TGTGCCAGCAGTTACTCGTGGAGTTACAATGAGCAGTTCTTC

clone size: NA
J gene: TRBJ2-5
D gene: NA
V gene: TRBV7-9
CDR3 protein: CASSLANPRETQYF
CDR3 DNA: TGTGCCAGCAGTCTAGCCAACCCGAGGGAGACCCAGTACTTC

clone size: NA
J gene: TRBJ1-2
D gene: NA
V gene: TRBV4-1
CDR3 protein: CASADIPRRSLVYPNYGYTF
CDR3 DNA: TGCGCCAGCGCGGATATTCCGCGGCGATCCCTCGTATACCCTAACTATGGCTACACCTTC

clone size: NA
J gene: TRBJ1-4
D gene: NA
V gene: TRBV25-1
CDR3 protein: CASGGQGEKLFF
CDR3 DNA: TGTGCCAGCGGCGGACAAGGCGAAAAACTGTTTTTT

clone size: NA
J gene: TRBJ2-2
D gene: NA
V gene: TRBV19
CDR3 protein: CASSIGHLLTGELFF
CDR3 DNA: TGTGCCAGTAGTATAGGCCACCTTTTAACCGGGGAGCTGTTTTTT

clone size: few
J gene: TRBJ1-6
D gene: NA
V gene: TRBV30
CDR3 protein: CAWRSGRLYSPLHF
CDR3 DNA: TGTGCCTGGAGATCAGGGCGGTTATATTCACCCCTCCACTTT

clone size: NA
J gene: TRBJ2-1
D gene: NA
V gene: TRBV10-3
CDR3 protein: CASGNRVAGEQFF
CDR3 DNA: TGTGCCAGTGGCAATAGGGTTGCGGGAGAGCAGTTCTTC

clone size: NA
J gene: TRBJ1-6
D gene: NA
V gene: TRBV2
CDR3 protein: CASSALSSYNSPLHF
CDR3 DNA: TGTGCCAGCAGTGCCCTGAGCTCCTATAATTCACCCCTCCACTTT

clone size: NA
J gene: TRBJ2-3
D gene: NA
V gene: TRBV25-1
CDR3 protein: CASSDRWVDTQYF
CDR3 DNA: TGTGCCAGCAGTGATCGATGGGTAGATACGCAGTATTTT

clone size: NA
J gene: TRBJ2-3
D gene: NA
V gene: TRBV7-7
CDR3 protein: CASSLLRTDTQYF
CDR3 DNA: TGTGCTAGCAGCTTATTAAGGACAGATACGCAGTATTTT

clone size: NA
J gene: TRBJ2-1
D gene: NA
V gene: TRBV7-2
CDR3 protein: CASSKQRGTYNEQFF
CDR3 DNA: TGTGCCAGCAGCAAACAAAGGGGGACCTACAATGAGCAGTTCTTC

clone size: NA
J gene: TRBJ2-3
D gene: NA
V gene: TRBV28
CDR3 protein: CATGTGTDTQYF
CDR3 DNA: TGTGCCACCGGAACAGGGACAGATACGCAGTATTTT

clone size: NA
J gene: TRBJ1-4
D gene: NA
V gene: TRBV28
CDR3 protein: CAVPGGQREKLFF
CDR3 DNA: TGTGCCGTTCCCGGGGGCCAACGTGAAAAACTGTTTTTT

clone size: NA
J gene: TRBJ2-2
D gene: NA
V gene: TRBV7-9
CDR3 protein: CASSLALFNTGELFF
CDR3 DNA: TGTGCCAGCAGCTTAGCTCTATTTAACACCGGGGAGCTGTTTTTT

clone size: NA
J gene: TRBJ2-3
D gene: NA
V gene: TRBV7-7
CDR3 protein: CASSLGRGSSTDTQYF
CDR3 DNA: TGTGCCAGCAGCTTAGGGAGGGGATCCAGCACAGATACGCAGTATTTT